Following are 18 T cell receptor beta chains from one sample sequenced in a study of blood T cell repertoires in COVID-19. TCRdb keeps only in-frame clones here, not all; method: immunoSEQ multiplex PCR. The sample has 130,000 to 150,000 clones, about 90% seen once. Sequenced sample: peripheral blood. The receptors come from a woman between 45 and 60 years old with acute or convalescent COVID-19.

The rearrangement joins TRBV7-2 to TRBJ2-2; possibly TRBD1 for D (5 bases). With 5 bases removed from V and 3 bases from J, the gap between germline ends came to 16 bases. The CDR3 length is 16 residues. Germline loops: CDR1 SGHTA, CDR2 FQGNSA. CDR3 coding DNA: TGTGCCAGCAGCCATATAAGGGGATCTTACACCGGGGAGCTGTTTTTT. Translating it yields CASSHIRGSYTGELFF.

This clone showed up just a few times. The CDR3 spells CASSQDRTVYGYTF. The CDR3 DNA sequence: TGTGCCAGCAGCCAAGATAGAACCGTCTATGGCTACACCTTC. The rearrangement joins TRBV3-1 (or the pseudogene TRBV3-2) to TRBJ1-2; D is uncertain. V lost 0 bases and J lost 4, with 9 bases in between. This CDR3 is 14 amino acids long. Germline V CDR1 and CDR2: LGHDT, YNNKEL (reference sequence).

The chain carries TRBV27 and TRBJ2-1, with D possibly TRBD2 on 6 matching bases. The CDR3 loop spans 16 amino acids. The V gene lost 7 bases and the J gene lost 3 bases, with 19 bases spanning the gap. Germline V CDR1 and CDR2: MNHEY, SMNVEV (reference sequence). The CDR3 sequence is CASTTLVAGFYNEQFF. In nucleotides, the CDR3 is TGTGCCAGCACCACTCTCGTGGCGGGATTCTACAATGAGCAGTTCTTC.

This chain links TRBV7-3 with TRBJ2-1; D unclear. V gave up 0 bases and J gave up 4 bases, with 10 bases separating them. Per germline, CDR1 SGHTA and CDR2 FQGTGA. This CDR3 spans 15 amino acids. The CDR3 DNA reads TGTGCCAGCAGCTTAACACACAGCCCTTACAATGAGCAGTTCTTC. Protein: CASSLTHSPYNEQFF.

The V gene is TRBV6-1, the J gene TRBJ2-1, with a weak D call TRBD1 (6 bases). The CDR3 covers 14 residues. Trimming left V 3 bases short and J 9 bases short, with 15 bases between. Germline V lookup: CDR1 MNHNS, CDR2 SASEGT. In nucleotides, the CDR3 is TGTGCCAGCAGTGAGACTACAGGGATGGGTGAGCAGTTCTTC. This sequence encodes CASSETTGMGEQFF.

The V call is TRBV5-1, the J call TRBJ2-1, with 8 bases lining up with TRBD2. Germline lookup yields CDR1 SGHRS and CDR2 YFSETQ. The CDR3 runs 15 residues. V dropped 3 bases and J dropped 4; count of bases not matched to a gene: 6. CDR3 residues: CASSSGTSEYNEQFF. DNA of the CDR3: TGCGCCAGCAGCTCCGGGACTAGTGAATACAATGAGCAGTTCTTC.

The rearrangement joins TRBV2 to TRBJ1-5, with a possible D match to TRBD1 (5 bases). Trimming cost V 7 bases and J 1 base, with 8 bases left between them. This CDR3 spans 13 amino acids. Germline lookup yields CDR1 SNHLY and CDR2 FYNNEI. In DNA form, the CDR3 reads TGTGCCAGCAAGGGGTCCAGCAATCAGCCCCAGCATTTT. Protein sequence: CASKGSSNQPQHF.

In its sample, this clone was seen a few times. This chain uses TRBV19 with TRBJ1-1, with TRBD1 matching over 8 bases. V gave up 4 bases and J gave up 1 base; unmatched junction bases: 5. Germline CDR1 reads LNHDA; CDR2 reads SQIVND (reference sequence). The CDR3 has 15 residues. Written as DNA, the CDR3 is TGTGCCAGTAGTACATCTGACAGGGGGAACACTGAAGCTTTCTTT. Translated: CASSTSDRGNTEAFF. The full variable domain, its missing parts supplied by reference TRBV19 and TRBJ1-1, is DGGITQSPKYLFRKEGQNVTLSCEQNLNHDAMYWYRQDPGQGLRLIYYSQIVNDFQKGDIAEGYSVSREKKESFPLTVTSAQKNPTAFYLCASSTSDRGNTEAFFGQGTRLTVV.

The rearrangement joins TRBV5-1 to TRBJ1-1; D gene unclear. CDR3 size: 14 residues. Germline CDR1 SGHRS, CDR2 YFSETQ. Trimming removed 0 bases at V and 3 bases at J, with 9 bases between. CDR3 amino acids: CASSLVGLDTEAFF. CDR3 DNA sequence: TGCGCCAGCAGCTTGGTAGGACTTGACACTGAAGCTTTCTTT.

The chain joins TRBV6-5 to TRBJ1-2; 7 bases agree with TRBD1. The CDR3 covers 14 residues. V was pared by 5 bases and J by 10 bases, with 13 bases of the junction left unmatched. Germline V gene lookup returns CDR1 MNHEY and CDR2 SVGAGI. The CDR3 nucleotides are TGTGCCAGCAGTAATTACGTCAGGGGGGTGGACTACACCTTC. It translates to CASSNYVRGVDYTF.

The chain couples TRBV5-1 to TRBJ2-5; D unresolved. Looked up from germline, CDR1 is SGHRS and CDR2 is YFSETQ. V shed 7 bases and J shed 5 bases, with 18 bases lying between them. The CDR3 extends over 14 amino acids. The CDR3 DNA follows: TGCGCCAGCTCCCCCGACGTCGTGCGGGAGACCCAGTACTTC. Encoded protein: CASSPDVVRETQYF.

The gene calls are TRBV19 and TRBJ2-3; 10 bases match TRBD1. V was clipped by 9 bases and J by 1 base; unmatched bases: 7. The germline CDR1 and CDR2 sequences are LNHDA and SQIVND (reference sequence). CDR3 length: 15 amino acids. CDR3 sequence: CASGDGTGGTDTQYF. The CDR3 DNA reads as TGTGCCAGCGGGGATGGGACAGGGGGCACAGATACGCAGTATTTT.

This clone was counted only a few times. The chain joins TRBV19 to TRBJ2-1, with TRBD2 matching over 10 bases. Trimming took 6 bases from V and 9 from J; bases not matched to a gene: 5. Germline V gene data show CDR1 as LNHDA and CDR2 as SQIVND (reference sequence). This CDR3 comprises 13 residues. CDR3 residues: CASRGLATVEQFF. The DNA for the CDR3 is TGTGCCAGTAGGGGACTAGCGACTGTTGAGCAGTTCTTC.

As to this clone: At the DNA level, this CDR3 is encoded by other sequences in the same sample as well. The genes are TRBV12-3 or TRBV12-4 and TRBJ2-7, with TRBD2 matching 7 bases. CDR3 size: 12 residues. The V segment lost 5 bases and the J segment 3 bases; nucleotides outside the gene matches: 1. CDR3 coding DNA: TGTGCCAGCAGTCCTAGCGGCTACGAGCAGTACTTC. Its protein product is CASSPSGYEQYF.

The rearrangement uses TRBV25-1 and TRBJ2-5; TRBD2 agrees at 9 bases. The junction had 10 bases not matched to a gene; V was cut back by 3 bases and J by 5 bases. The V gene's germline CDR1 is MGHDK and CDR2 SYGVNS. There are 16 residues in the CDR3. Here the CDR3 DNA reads TGTGCCAGCAGTGATATAATAGCGGGAGAACGGGAGACCCAGTACTTC. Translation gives CASSDIIAGERETQYF.

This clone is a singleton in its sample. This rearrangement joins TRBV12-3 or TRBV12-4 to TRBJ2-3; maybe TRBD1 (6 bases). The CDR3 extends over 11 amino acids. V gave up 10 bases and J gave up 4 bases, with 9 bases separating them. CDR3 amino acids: CATRTADTQYF. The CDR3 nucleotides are TGTGCCACCAGGACAGCAGATACGCAGTATTTT.

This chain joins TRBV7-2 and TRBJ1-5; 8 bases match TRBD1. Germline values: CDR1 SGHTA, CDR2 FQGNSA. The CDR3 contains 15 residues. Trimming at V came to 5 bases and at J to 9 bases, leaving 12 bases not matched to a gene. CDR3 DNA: TGTGCCAGCAGCCCCACCGGGACAGGCCGGTGGCCCCAGCATTTT. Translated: CASSPTGTGRWPQHF.

CDR3 sequence (DNA): TGTGCTAGTGGTTTGGGCAGCACCGGGACTAGCGGAGGGGATGAGCAGTTCTTC. Amino acids: CASGLGSTGTSGGDEQFF. The J gene is TRBJ2-1, the V gene TRBV12-5; 11 bases line up with TRBD2. Germline V gene lookup returns CDR1 LGHNT and CDR2 FRNRAP. V gave up 1 base and J gave up 8 bases; unmatched junction bases: 13. CDR3 length: 18 residues.